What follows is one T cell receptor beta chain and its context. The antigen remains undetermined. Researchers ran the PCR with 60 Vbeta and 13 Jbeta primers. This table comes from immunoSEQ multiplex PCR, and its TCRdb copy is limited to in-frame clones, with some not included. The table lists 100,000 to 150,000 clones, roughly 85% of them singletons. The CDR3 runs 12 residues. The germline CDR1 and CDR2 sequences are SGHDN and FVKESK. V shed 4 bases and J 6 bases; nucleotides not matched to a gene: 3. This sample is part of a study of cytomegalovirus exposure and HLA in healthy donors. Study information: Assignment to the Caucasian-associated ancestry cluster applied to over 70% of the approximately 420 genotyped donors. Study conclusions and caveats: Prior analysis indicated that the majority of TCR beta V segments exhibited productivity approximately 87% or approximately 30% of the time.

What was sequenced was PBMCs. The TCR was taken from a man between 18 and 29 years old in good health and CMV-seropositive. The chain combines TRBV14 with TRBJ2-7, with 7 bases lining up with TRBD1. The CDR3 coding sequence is TGTGCCAGCAGCCGAGACAGGGTCGAGCAGTACTTC. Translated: CASSRDRVEQYF.